Listed below are T cell receptor beta chains from one sample, sequenced in a study of T cell responses to AZD1222 COVID-19 vaccine. Profiled with immunoSEQ multiplex PCR; TCRdb holds only in-frame clones, not every one. The repertoire consists of more than 70,000 clones, with around 90% occurring once and the leading ten covering roughly 5.1%. The sequencing here drew on peripheral blood, taken on day 0 of MenACWY control vaccination. Source of these receptors: an adult in good health. The CDR3 runs from the conserved cysteine through the conserved F or W. A D gene is named only where the DNA matches it firmly. Only some rows state a clone size, as once, few, many or a class for expanded clones.

j_call d_call v_call clone_size cdr3_aa cdr3_nt
TRBJ1-3 . TRBV18 . CASSLDGRNTIYF TGTGCCAGCTCACTGGACGGTAGAAACACCATATATTTT
TRBJ1-1 . TRBV2 . CASMRTENTEAFF TGTGCCAGCATGCGGACAGAGAACACTGAAGCTTTCTTT
TRBJ2-3 . TRBV11-2 once CASSLEHGPQYF TGTGCCAGCAGCTTAGAACATGGCCCGCAGTATTTT
TRBJ1-2 TRBD1 TRBV19 . CASSIDEGTGRRNGYTF TGTGCCAGTAGTATAGACGAAGGGACAGGGCGACGAAATGGCTACACCTTC
TRBJ1-3 . TRBV10-3 . CAISERVDGNTIYF TGTGCCATCAGTGAAAGAGTTGATGGAAACACCATATATTTT
TRBJ1-5 . TRBV7-9 . CASSLAGRSSNQPQHF TGTGCCAGCAGCTTAGCGGGCAGGAGTAGCAATCAGCCCCAGCATTTT
TRBJ1-1 . TRBV2 . CASSSGRGYTEAFF TGTGCCAGCAGTAGTGGAAGGGGGTACACTGAAGCTTTCTTT
TRBJ1-4 TRBD1 TRBV7-9 few CASSLERGQGEKLFF TGTGCCAGCAGCCTAGAAAGGGGGCAGGGTGAAAAACTGTTTTTT
TRBJ1-5 . TRBV7-2 . CASSLALASGQPQHF TGTGCCAGCAGCTTAGCGCTTGCGTCTGGGCAGCCCCAGCATTTT
TRBJ1-1 TRBD1 TRBV5-1 . CASRQGAPNTEAFF TGCGCCAGCAGACAGGGGGCGCCGAACACTGAAGCTTTCTTT
TRBJ1-2 . TRBV6-5 . CASTQTWEGYGYTF TGTGCCAGCACCCAAACCTGGGAGGGCTATGGCTACACCTTC
TRBJ2-1 . TRBV5-1 once CASSLRAGGQFF TGCGCCAGCAGCCTCCGGGCCGGAGGGCAGTTCTTC
TRBJ2-4 . TRBV19 . CASSIGGAKNIQYF TGTGCCAGTAGTATAGGAGGGGCCAAAAACATTCAGTACTTC